The 3 T cell receptor beta chains reported below all come from one sample, sequenced in a study of Ad26.COV2.S vaccination and SARS-CoV-2 variants. This sample's treatment: over 15 received Ad26.COV2.S at low or high dose, single or two shots; about 5 received placebo; per-sample allocation not given. Sampling took place 63 days after the first vaccine or placebo injection. Profiled with immunoSEQ multiplex PCR; TCRdb holds only in-frame clones, not every one. Among about 350,000 clones, around nine tenths were seen once, and the ten largest hold about 11%. The sequencing here drew on peripheral blood, taken in a trial of Ad26.COV2.S vaccine versus placebo. These receptors came from a person between 18 and 65 years old who received the Ad26.COV2.S COVID-19 vaccine or a placebo.

The chain has TRBV6-5 and TRBJ1-6; 7 nucleotides match TRBD1. CDR3 length equals 14 residues. V lost 7 bases to trimming and J lost 10 bases; unmatched junction nucleotides: 10. The germline gives CDR1 MNHEY, CDR2 SVGAGI. CDR3 nucleotide sequence: TGTGCCAGCACGACAGGGTACCCCCGGTCACCCCTCCACTTT. Its translation is CASTTGYPRSPLHF.

The chain couples TRBV19 to TRBJ2-1; D is unresolved. This CDR3 comprises 15 residues. The germline gives CDR1 LNHDA, CDR2 SQIVND (reference sequence). Trimming took 4 bases from V and 4 from J, leaving 14 bases between them. CDR3 nucleotides: TGTGCCAGTAGTACCCCCCAAGTGGTATACAATGAGCAGTTCTTC. Translated, it gives CASSTPQVVYNEQFF.

This clone was detected once. The chain joins TRBV10-2 to TRBJ2-1, with TRBD2 identical over 8 bases. J was trimmed by 0 bases and V by 5 bases; bases with no gene match: 3. The length of the CDR3 is 15 residues. Germline V gives CDR1 WSHSY, CDR2 SAAADI. The CDR3 DNA reads TGCGCCAGCAGTTTACTAGCGGTCTCCTACAATGAGCAGTTCTTC. Protein: CASSLLAVSYNEQFF.